This TCR beta chain emerged from a study of T cell responses to AZD1222 COVID-19 vaccine. Findings and caveats of the study: Spike-specific TCR breadth and depth grew following two AZD1222 doses.

Remarks on this clone: Its antigen remains unknown.

The CDR3 consists of 13 residues. The V gene end was trimmed by 2 bases and the J gene end by 8 bases; junction bases not matched to a gene: 5. Germline assignment: CDR1 MNHEY and CDR2 SVGAGI. The data were produced by immunoSEQ multiplex PCR, yet TCRdb's version contains in-frame clones alone and is incomplete. The table records about 160,000 clones, 75% to 90% of them present only once. The receptor comes from an adult in good health. The chain is built from TRBV6-5 and TRBJ1-2, with TRBD1 matching 7 bases. The sequenced sample was peripheral blood, obtained on day 0 of AZD1222 vaccination. The CDR3 DNA is TGTGCCAGCAGTTACCTTACAGGGGAGGGCTACACCTTC. Translation: CASSYLTGEGYTF.